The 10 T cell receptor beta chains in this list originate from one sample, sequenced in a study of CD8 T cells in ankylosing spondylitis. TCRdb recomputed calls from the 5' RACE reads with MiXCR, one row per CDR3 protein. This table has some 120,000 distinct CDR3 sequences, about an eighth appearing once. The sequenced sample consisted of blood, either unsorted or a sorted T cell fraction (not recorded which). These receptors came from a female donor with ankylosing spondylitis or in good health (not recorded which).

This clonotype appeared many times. The chain's CDR3 is CSARTSVDEQFF. CDR3 DNA sequence: TGCAGTGCTAGGACTAGTGTCGATGAGCAGTTCTTC. The gene calls are TRBV20-1 and TRBJ2-1, with TRBD2 as a possible D gene (6 bases). The CDR3 is 12 residues long. In germline, CDR1 is DFQATT, CDR2 SNEGSKA (reference sequence). V gave up 3 bases and J gave up 8 bases, with 11 bases separating them.

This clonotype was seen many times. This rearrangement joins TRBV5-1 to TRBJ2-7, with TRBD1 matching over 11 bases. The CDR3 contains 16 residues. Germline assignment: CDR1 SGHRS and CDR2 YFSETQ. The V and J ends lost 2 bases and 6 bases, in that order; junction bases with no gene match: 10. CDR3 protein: CASSLLSGTGGGEQYF. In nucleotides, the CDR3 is TGCGCCAGCAGCTTACTCTCCGGGACAGGGGGAGGCGAGCAGTACTTC.

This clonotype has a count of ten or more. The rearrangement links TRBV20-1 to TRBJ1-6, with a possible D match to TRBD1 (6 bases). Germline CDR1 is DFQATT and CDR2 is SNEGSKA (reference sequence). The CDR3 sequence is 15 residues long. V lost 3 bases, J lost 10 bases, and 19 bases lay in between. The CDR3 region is CSASQQGEDRSPLHF. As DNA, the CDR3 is TGCAGTGCTAGTCAACAGGGCGAAGACCGGTCACCCCTCCACTTT.

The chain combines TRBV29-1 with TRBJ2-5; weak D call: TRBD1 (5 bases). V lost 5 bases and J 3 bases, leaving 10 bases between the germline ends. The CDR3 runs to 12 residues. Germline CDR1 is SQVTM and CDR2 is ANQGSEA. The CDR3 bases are TGCAGCGTTCTCCAGGGTGAAGAGACCCAGTACTTC. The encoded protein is CSVLQGEETQYF.

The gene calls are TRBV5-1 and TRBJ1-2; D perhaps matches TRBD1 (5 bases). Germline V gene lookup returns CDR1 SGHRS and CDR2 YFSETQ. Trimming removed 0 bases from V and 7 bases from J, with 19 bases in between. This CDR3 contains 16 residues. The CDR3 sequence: CASSLAGGEDRGGYTF. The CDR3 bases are TGCGCCAGCAGCTTGGCCGGAGGGGAGGATCGTGGTGGCTACACCTTC.

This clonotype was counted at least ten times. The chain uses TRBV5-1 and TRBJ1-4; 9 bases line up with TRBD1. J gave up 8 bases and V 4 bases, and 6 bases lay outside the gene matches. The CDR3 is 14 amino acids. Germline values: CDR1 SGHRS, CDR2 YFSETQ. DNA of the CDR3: TGCGCCAGCAGCACGGACAGGGGTGGCGAAAAACTGTTTTTT. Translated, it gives CASSTDRGGEKLFF.

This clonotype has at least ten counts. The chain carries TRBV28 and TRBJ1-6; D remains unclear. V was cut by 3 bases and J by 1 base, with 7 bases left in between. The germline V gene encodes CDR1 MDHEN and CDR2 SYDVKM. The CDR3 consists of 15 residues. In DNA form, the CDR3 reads TGTGCCAGCAGTTTTGTAGATTCCTATAATTCACCCCTCCACTTT. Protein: CASSFVDSYNSPLHF.

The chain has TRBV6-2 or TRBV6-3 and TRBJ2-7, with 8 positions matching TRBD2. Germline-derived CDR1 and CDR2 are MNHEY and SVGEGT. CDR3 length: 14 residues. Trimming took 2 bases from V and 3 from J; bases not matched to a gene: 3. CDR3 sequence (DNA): TGTGCCAGCAGTTACCCGACTAGCGTCTACGAGCAGTACTTC. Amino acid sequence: CASSYPTSVYEQYF.

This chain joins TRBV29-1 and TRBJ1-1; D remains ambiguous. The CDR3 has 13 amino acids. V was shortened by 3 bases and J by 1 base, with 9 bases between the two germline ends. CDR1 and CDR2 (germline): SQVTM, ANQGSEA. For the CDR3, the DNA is TGCAGCGTTGATGGAGGGAGGAACACTGAAGCTTTCTTT. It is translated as CSVDGGRNTEAFF.

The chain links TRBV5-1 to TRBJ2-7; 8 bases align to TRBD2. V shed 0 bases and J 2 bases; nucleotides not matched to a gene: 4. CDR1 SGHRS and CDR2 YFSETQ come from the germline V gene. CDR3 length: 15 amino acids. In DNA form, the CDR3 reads TGCGCCAGCAGCTTGGGACTAGCGACTACCTACGAGCAGTACTTC. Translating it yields CASSLGLATTYEQYF.